This TCR beta chain was recovered during a study of STAT5B mutations in CD4+ large granular lymphocyte leukemia. Measured with immunoSEQ multiplex PCR; TCRdb has only the in-frame clones, and not every one. The sample has 35,000 or so clones, about 91% seen once; the top ten hold 0.97%. Concerning this clone: Antigen unknown.

Findings and caveats of the study: CD4-sorted patient repertoires seemed more clonal than healthy CD4+ repertoires. About 26% of private leukemic clonotypes occurred rarely in other patients' non-leukemic repertoires.

Trimming left V 1 base short and J 4 bases short, with 11 bases between. Germline V lookup: CDR1 SGHDT, CDR2 YYEEEE. This CDR3 is built from 14 residues. Source material: CD4+ T cells from blood buffy coats. V and J are TRBV5-6 and TRBJ1-2, with TRBD1 as a possible D gene (6 bases). This clonotype was sampled from a human donor in good health. The CDR3 loop reads CASSLWGAPYGYTF. In nucleotides, the CDR3 is TGTGCCAGCAGCTTGTGGGGGGCGCCCTATGGCTACACCTTC.